The clone carrying this TCR beta chain was counted a few times. The target antigen is unknown. V was trimmed by 2 bases and J by 0 bases, leaving 2 bases between them. The CDR3 totals 14 residues. CDR1 is SGHVS and CDR2 is FQNEAQ in the germline V gene. The data stem from a study of cytotoxic CD8 clonotypes in ibrutinib-treated CLL. Whole-study results and caveats: The clonality went up when patients responded to ibrutinib and dropped back toward baseline at progression.

The protocol was immunoSEQ multiplex PCR, while the TCRdb copy is restricted to in-frame clones and leaves out a portion. The table lists more than 75,000 clones, about 74% of them singletons. The chain recombines TRBV7-8 with TRBJ1-6; D is unclear. This sequence was found in a human donor with chronic lymphocytic leukemia. The material sequenced was PBMCs, taken after 24 months of ibrutinib treatment. CDR3 protein: CASSLYSYNSPLHF. CDR3 nucleotides: TGTGCCAGCAGCTTATACTCCTATAATTCACCCCTCCACTTT. The variable domain in full, completed from reference TRBV7-8 and TRBJ1-6, reads GAGVSQSPRYKVAKRGQDVALRCDPISGHVSLFWYQQALGQGPEFLTYFQNEAQLDKSGLPSDRFFAERPEGSVSTLKIQRTQQEDSAVYLCASSLYSYNSPLHFGNGTRLTVT.